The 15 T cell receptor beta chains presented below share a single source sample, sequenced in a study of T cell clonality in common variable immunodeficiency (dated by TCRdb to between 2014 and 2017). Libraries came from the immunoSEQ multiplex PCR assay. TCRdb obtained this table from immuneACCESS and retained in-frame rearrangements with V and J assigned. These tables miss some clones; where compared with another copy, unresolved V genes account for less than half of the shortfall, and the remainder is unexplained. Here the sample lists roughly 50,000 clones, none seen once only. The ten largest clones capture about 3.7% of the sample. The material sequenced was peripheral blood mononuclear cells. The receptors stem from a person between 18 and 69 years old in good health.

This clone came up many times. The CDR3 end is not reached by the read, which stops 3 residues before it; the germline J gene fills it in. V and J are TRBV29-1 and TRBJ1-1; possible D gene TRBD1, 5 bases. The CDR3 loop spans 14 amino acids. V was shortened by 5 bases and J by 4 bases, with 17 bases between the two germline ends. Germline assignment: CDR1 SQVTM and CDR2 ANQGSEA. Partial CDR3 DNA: TGCAGCGTTTTTCAGGGTGATAAGGTCACTGAA. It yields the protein CSVFQGDKVTE. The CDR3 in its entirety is CSVFQGDKVTEAFF.

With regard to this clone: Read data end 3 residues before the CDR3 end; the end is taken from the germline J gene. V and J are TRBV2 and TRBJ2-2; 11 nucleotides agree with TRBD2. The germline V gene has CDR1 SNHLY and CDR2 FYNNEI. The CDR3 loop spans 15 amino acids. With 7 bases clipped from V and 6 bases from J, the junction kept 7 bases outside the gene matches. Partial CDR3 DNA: TGTGCCAGCACCCGTCTAGCGGGAGGATCCGGGGAG. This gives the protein CASTRLAGGSGE. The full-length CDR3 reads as CASTRLAGGSGELFF.

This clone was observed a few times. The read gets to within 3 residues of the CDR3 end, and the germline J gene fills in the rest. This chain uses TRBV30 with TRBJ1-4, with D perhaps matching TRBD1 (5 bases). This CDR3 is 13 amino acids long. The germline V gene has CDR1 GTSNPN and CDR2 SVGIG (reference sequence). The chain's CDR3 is CAWSVEGRSPLFF. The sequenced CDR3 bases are TGTGCCTGGAGTGTAGAGGGGCGTTCACCA.

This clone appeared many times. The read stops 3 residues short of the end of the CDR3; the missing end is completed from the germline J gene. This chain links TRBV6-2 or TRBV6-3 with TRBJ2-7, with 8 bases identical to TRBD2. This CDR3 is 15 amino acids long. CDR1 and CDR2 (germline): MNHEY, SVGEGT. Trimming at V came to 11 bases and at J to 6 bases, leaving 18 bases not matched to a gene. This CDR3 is CAAGSRLATRVEQYF. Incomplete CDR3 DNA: TGTGCCGCAGGAAGTCGACTAGCGACTCGAGTCGAG.

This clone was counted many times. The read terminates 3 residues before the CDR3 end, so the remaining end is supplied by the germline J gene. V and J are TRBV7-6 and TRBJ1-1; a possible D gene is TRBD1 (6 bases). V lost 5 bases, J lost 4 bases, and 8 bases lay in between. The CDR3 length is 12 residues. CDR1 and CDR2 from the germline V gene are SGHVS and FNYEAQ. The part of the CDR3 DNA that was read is TGTGCCAGCAGCCAACAGGGCACTGAA. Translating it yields CASSQQGTE. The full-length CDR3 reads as CASSQQGTEAFF.

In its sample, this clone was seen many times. The CDR3 sequence is CASSDGTGWSTEAFF. The DNA read from the CDR3 is TGTGCCAGTAGTGACGGGACAGGGTGGAGTACTGAA. V is TRBV19 and J is TRBJ1-1; 9 nucleotides agree with TRBD1. The CDR3 is cut off 3 residues early in the read; its end comes from the germline J gene. V trimming: 5 bases; J trimming: 5 bases; junction bases outside the gene matches: 9. The CDR3 spans 15 residues. In germline, CDR1 is LNHDA, CDR2 SQIVND (reference sequence).

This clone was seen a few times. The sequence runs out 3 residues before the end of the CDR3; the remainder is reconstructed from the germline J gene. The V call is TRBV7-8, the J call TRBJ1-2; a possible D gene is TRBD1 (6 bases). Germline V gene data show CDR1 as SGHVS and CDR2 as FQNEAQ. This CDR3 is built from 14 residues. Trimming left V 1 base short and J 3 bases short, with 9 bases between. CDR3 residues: CASSLVAGDYGYTF. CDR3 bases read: TGTGCCAGCAGCTTAGTGGCAGGGGACTATGGC.

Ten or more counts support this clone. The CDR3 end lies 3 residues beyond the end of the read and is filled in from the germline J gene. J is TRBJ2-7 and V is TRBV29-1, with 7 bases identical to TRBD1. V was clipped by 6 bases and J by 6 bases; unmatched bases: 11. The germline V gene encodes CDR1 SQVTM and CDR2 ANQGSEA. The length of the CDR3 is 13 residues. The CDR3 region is CSVETGIQGEQYF. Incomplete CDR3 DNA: TGCAGCGTCGAGACAGGGATCCAGGGCGAG.

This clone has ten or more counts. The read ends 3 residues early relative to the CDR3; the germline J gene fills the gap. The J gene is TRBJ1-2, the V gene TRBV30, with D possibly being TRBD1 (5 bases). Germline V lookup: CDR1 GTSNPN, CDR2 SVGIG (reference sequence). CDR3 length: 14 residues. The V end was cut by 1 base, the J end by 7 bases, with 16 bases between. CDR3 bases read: TGTGCCTGGAGTGCTAAGGGGCGCTGGGGTGGC. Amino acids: CAWSAKGRWGG. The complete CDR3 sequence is CAWSAKGRWGGYTF.

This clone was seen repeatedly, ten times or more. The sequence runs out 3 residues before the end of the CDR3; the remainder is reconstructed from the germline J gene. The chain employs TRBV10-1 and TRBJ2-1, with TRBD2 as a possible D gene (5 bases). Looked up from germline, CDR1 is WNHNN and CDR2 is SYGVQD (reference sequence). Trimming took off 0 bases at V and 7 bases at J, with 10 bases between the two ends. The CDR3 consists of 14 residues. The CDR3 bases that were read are TGCGCCAGCAGTGAGTCGCGAGGCGGGAATGAG. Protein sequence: CASSESRGGNE. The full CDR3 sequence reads CASSESRGGNEQFF.

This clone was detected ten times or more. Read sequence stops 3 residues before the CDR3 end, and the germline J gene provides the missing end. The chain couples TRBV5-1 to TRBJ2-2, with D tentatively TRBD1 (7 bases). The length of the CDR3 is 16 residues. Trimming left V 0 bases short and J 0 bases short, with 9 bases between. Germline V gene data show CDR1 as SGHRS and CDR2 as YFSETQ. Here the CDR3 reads CASSLGGTANTGELFF. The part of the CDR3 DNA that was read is TGCGCCAGCAGCTTGGGCGGGACAGCGAACACCGGGGAG.

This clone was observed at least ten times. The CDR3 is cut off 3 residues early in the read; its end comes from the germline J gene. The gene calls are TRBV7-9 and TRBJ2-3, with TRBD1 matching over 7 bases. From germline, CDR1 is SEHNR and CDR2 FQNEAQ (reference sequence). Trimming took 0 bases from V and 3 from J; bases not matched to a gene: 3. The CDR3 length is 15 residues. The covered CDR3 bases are TGTGCCAGCAGCTTAGCTACAGGGGAGACAGATACG. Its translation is CASSLATGETDT. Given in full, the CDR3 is CASSLATGETDTQYF.

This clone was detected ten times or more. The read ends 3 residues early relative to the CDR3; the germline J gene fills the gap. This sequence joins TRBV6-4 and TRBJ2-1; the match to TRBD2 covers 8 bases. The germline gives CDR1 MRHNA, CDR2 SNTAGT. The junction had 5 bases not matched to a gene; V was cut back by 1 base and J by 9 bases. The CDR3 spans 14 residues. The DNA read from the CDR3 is TGTGCCAGCAGTGACTTGGGACTAGGGGGTGAG. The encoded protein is CASSDLGLGGE. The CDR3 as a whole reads CASSDLGLGGEQFF.

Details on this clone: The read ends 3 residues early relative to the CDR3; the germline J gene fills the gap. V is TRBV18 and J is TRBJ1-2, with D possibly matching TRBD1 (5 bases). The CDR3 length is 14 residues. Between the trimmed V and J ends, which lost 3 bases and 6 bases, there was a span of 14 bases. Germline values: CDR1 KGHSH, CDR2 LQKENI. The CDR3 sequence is CASSPRGDRNGYTF. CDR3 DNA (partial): TGTGCCAGCTCACCTCGTGGAGACAGAAATGGC.

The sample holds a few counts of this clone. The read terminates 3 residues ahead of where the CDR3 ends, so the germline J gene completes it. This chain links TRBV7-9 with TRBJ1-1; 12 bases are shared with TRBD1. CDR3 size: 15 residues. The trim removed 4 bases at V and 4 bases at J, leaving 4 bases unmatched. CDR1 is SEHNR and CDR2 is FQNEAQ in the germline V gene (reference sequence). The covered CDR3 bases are TGTGCCAGCAGCTGGCCGGGACAGGGGGCCACTGAA. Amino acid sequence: CASSWPGQGATE. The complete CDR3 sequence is CASSWPGQGATEAFF.